The present entry profiles one T cell receptor beta chain with its context. Antigen unknown. Oncomine TCR Beta short-read sequencing was applied to DNA from cultured CD4+ T cells. In TCRdb, the PCR reads were re-called with MiXCR into one record per CDR3 protein. The sample lists around 13,000 distinct CDR3 sequences, approximately 62% occurring once. These data belong to a study of vaccination and CD4 T cells after COVID-19. General study findings and limits: Convalescent patients saw a median about 90% of their reactive clones show up only after vaccination.

Trimming removed 5 bases from V and 7 bases from J, with 15 bases in between. CDR1 and CDR2 from the germline V gene are SEHNR and FQNEAQ (reference sequence). This CDR3 has 13 residues. Treatment meaning: roughly 10-day PBMC culture with coronavirus spike peptide pools or control peptides (ViraFEST assay). T cells were expanded with peptide pools, and expanded clonotypes were identified by TCR sequencing. Negative selection was the method that isolated CD4+ T cells after ten to eleven days of culture. This TCR derives from a human donor who had recovered from COVID-19. The sample taken for sequencing was CD4+ T cells from blood, cultured in vitro. The J gene is TRBJ2-7, the V gene TRBV7-9; D perhaps matches TRBD1 (5 bases). In nucleotides, the CDR3 is TGTGCCAGCAGCACCGAGACAGTCCAGGAGCAGTACTTC. This sequence encodes CASSTETVQEQYF.